The T cell receptor (beta chain) described here comes from a study of T cell clones after liver transplantation (dated by TCRdb to between 2018 and 2021). In the study overall: Samples were obtained from ITN030ST, a randomized trial in which withdrawal of immunosuppression was attempted within 2 years of liver transplantation. After a pre-transplant mixed lymphocyte reaction, TCRbeta sequencing was used to pinpoint donor-reactive T cell clones, which were subsequently tracked in post-transplant blood. Third party-reactive TCRbeta sequences were also identified from pre-transplant MLRs to serve as an antigen-independent comparator for donor-reactive sequences. Of the eight recipients, a few were HCV-positive, while the remaining recipients had been transplanted for non-autoimmune, non-viral indications. Subjects received no induction therapy and standard immunosuppression until randomization at 12-24 months post-transplant. Tolerance was defined as complete withdrawal of immunosuppression for at least one year without a rise in liver enzymes beyond twice the upper limit of normal. Blood samples were taken pre-transplant, pre-randomization before withdrawal, and post-randomization after full withdrawal or failed withdrawal. Of the 8 liver transplant recipients making up the studied cohort, 3 were classified as tolerant and 5 as non-tolerant.

For this clone: The antigen this receptor binds is unknown. Base qualities are not at hand, and no much larger clone is one base apart.

Frozen genomic DNA underwent high-throughput TCRbeta CDR3 sequencing by immunoSEQ, including PCR amplification, mapping, bias correction and internal controls. In the source study's methods: Only productive rearrangements were retained, and each unique TCRbeta sequence was defined by its CDR3 nucleotide sequence together with its V and J gene. Donor-reactive sequences required at least 5-fold expansion in CFSE-low cells versus unstimulated pre-transplant cells and at least 0.01% frequency. Minimum frequency thresholds were set for each subject on the basis of the unstimulated sample with the lowest template count, so that a detection power of at least 90% was ensured. Jensen-Shannon divergence between the top 1000 TCRbeta sequences post-transplant and pre-transplant was used to measure repertoire turnover. Two-sided Fisher's exact tests were used to test for changes in how often donor-reactive sequences were detected. TCRdb stores this immuneACCESS table with in-frame sequences only. Part of the clones is absent; in the studies checked, under half of the shortfall reflects unresolved V genes, and no reason is known for the rest. D and trimming come from the DNA, and the V and J calls and clone size come from that table. The sample includes 75,000 to 100,000 clones, with 70% to 85% observed a single time. The ten largest clones add up to 0.4% to 0.6% of the sample.

The full study reports these points: When repertoire turnover was accounted for, significantly reduced detection of donor-reactive sequences was found in 7 of 8 subjects for CD4 and in 8 of 8 subjects for CD8. The conclusions were preliminary, being limited by small, heterogeneous patient numbers and by non-standardized post-transplant time points. In two subjects, low numbers of available donor cells limited the measurable donor-reactive repertoire. In most of the 8 subjects, circulating donor-reactive CD4 TCRbeta sequences decreased significantly after transplant, regardless of tolerance or HCV status. Because no allograft tissue specimens were available, donor-reactive T cells may have migrated into the graft instead of being deleted. The decline in donor-reactive sequences exceeded the decline in third party-reactive sequences, suggesting partial antigen-specific deletion that was unrelated to withdrawal success.

Unstimulated PBMCs, after thawing, were stained for CD3, CD4 and CD8 and then FACS-sorted into CD3+CD4+ and CD3+CD8+ populations. All 8 studied subjects were randomized to immunosuppression withdrawal. The Qiagen DNeasy Blood and Tissue Kit was used for isolation of genomic DNA. The sequence was obtained from a human patient who received a liver transplant. After a transplant, some T cells may have been passed on by the graft donor. The starting material was CD4+ T cells from blood, obtained 46 months after liver transplant.

The encoded CDR3 is CATSRDPASGANVLTF. The bases are TGTGCCACCAGCAGAGATCCGGCTTCTGGGGCCAACGTCCTGACTTTC. The chain links TRBV15 with TRBJ2-6, with no confidently assigned D gene. Measured from the cysteine to the phenylalanine, the CDR3 is 16 residues long. The retained sequence is limited to the CDR3, 48 bases, with the frame set at the first base. According to the germline V gene (reference sequence), CDR1 reads LNHNV and CDR2 reads YYDKDF. V is clipped by 0 bases and J by 1 base, and the sequence between their germline boundaries is 7 bases long. Here the CDR3 is joined to the reference TRBV15 and TRBJ2-6 genes, and the full variable domain is: DAMVIQNPRYQVTQFGKPVTLSCSQTLNHNVMYWYQQKSSQAPKLLFHYYDKDFNNEADTPDNFQSRRPNTSFCFLDIRSPGLGDTAMYLCATSRDPASGANVLTFGAGSRLTVL.